This T cell receptor (beta chain) was identified in a study of blood T cell repertoires in COVID-19 (dated by TCRdb to 2018 to 2020). Background on the whole study: Samples from collaborators originated in the United States, Italy and Spain and spanned both the acute and convalescent phases of COVID-19. The prospective study material was composed of cDNA or gDNA derived from T cells, B-cell-depleted T cells, or PBMCs. Subjects who had been exposed to COVID-19, were actively infected with it, or had recovered from it provided the deeply sampled blood TCRbeta repertoires that made up the dataset. A freely available public database, intended as a resource for researchers studying the immune response to SARS-CoV-2, is where the repertoires were released. Samples came from the ongoing ImmuneRACE study (first 160 participants) plus 1,254 subjects from 6 global collaborators. A de-identified subject ID, COVID-19 status, age in years and sex were almost always included in the sample metadata. Where available, HLA class I and class II types were taken from metadata supplied by the sample provider and were not determined by assay-based typing. What the authors observed across the whole study: The amount of clinical and demographic metadata varied by source and participant and was provided uncurated.

As for this clone: It has no known antigen specificity. Base qualities are not provided; no much larger clone lies one nucleotide away.

The immunoSEQ Assay, a bias-controlled multiplex PCR, was used to amplify TCRbeta CDR3 regions from genomic DNA. From the authors' description of their analysis: The number of nucleated cells in each sample was estimated from the amplification of reference gene primers within the assay. To quantify the absolute abundance of each unique TCRbeta CDR3 rearrangement, sequence reads were collapsed and filtered. For each sample, productive Simpson clonality was calculated as the square root of Simpson's diversity index across productive rearrangements. Entries here come from immuneACCESS through TCRdb and include only in-frame sequences with V and J called. Some clones fail to appear in such tables; in the studies checked, an unresolved V gene covers under half of the shortfall, and the cause of the remainder is unknown. The V and J calls and clone size come from that table; D and trimming were worked out from the DNA. The sample records 55,000 to 65,000 clones, 80% to 90% of which are singletons. The top ten hold 8.3% of the sample.

Collaborating institutions collected whole blood in K2EDTA tubes following their own protocols. For TCRbeta analysis, collaborator samples were shipped as frozen whole blood, as isolated PBMCs, or as DNA extracted from either sample type. The CDR3 spans 17 residues, from the cysteine through the phenylalanine. Of the read, only the CDR3 DNA is kept; its 51 bases are in frame from base 1. The clonotype originates from a human donor with active COVID-19. The donor label of this sample is uncertain. The sample was peripheral blood. Recombination connected TRBV21-1 to TRBJ2-5; the D segment call TRBD1 is taken from the table without a DNA check. TRBV21-1 is given as a pseudogene. The CDR3 loop reads CASSKGGDRGGQETQYF. At the DNA level, the sequence is TGTGCCAGCAGCAAAGGAGGAGACAGGGGGGGACAAGAGACCCAGTACTTC.